Sequencing of this T cell receptor beta chain was carried out in a study of monozygotic twins with inflammatory bowel disease. Overall study findings and caveats: Compared with healthy co-twins, IBD patients showed reduced TCRbeta repertoire diversity by inverse Simpson.

Concerning this clonotype: Its target is not known.

The input for each TCR library was approximately 4,000 ng of total RNA. Eight separate reactions for every sample produced the cDNA. TCRdb re-analyzed the 5' RACE reads; it lists each CDR3 protein once, without DNA. The sample table sets out 350,000 to 550,000 distinct CDR3 sequences. The CDR3 covers 15 residues. CDR1 is MNHNS and CDR2 is SASEGT in the germline V gene. The total RNA came straight from whole blood, and T cells were not sorted beforehand. The receptor was derived from a human donor with ulcerative colitis or Crohn's disease, or a healthy co-twin of an affected twin (not recorded which). Sequenced material: blood. The chain is built from TRBV6-1 and TRBJ2-3; TCRdb's D gene call, TRBD1, goes unchecked for lack of DNA. CDR3 in amino acids: CASVPWAGKTDTQYF.